The rows below give T cell receptor beta chains drawn from one sample of a study of CD8+ T cells in alopecia areata. Sequencing used immunoSEQ multiplex PCR; TCRdb keeps in-frame clones, though not all of them. The sample consists of 15,000 to 20,000 clones, about 70% of them appearing once. Specimen: skin, collected at week 0. Receptors originate from a human donor with alopecia areata. The CDR3 runs from the conserved cysteine through the conserved F or W. A D gene is named only where the DNA matches it firmly. Clone size is given for some rows only: seen once, a few or many times, or a class if the clone is expanded.

TRBV4-3	few	-	TRBJ2-1	TGCGCCAGCAGCCAAGCTACCTACAATGAGCAGTTCTTC	CASSQATYNEQFF
TRBV11-2	-	-	TRBJ1-1	TGTGCCAGCAGCTTAGCTGGTGCCAGAGTGAACACTGAAGCTTTCTTT	CASSLAGARVNTEAFF
TRBV5-1	-	-	TRBJ2-5	TGCGCCAGCAGCGTATATGGGCAAGAGACCCAGTACTTC	CASSVYGQETQYF
TRBV7-9	-	TRBD2	TRBJ2-7	TGTGCCAGCAGCTTCGGGAGGGGTGGCTCCTACGAGCAGTACTTC	CASSFGRGGSYEQYF
TRBV19	-	-	TRBJ1-5	TGTGCCAGTAGTATAGGGAAGTTGGGGATCAATCAGCCCCAGCATTTT	CASSIGKLGINQPQHF
TRBV7-2	-	-	TRBJ1-5	TGTGCCAGCAGCCTCGGACGGGACAATCAGCCCCAGCATTTT	CASSLGRDNQPQHF
TRBV4-3	once	-	TRBJ1-1	TGCGCCAGCAGCCAAGGTGTCGGGGACACTGAAGCTTTCTTT	CASSQGVGDTEAFF
TRBV11-3	once	TRBD2	TRBJ2-2	TGTGCCAGCAGCCCCAGACTAGCGGGGAGGCTGTTTTTT	CASSPRLAGRLFF
TRBV4-2	-	-	TRBJ1-2	TGTGCCAGCAGCCAAGTTGCTGGTGGCTACACCTTC	CASSQVAGGYTF
TRBV10-2	-	-	TRBJ1-2	TGCGCCAGCAGTCCGGGACATGAGAACTATGGCTACACCTTC	CASSPGHENYGYTF
TRBV6-5	-	-	TRBJ1-5	TGTGCCAGCAGTTACTCGAACGGGGCCAATCAGCCCCAGCATTTT	CASSYSNGANQPQHF